This record looks at one T cell receptor beta chain sequence and its context. These data belong to a study of blood T cell repertoires in COVID-19. Study-level information: The United States, Italy and Spain were the sources of the acute and convalescent COVID-19 samples. PBMCs, B-cell-depleted T cells, or T cells were the source of the cDNA or gDNA that made up the material.

This table comes from immunoSEQ multiplex PCR, and its TCRdb copy is limited to in-frame clones, with some not included. The profile shows about 100,000 clones, approximately 90% of them singletons. The CDR3 extends over 15 amino acids. The germline gives CDR1 MDHEN, CDR2 SYDVKM. V was shortened by 8 bases and J by 3 bases, with 14 bases between the two germline ends. The genes are TRBV28 and TRBJ1-6, with D possibly matching TRBD1 (6 bases). The clonotype was recovered from a woman aged 30 to 39 with acute or convalescent COVID-19. The sample taken for sequencing was peripheral blood. The CDR3 loop reads CASGVQGNYNSPLHF. CDR3 coding DNA: TGTGCCAGCGGTGTTCAGGGGAACTATAATTCACCCCTCCACTTT.